At least ten counts were recorded for the clone carrying this TCR beta chain. The sample comes from a study of blood T cells in healthy people across ages. After removal of 3 bases from V and 2 bases from J, the junction contained 10 bases not matched to a gene. CDR3 length: 15 amino acids. In germline, CDR1 is DFQATT, CDR2 SNEGSKA (reference sequence). A second PCR, run for about 7 to 11 cycles, used a sample-barcoded 5' primer plus a J-beta primer mix. Every sample returned 2.5 million or more CDR3-containing paired-end reads. TCRdb re-called the 5' RACE reads with MiXCR, one entry per CDR3 protein. Of 800,000 to 950,000 distinct CDR3 sequences in the sample, just under 30% were seen once. This sample was shared with a second study, whose subject was T cells of mothers and their children. That study reports: Extraction yielded RNA that went, in full, into cDNA synthesis at about 1.5 ug per 15 ul.

The gene calls are TRBV20-1 and TRBJ2-7, with TRBD1 identical over 7 bases. The sequence was collected from a woman in her 40s in good health. Material for sequencing was blood. CDR3 amino acids: CSARAAGTVAYEQYF. As DNA, the CDR3 is TGCAGTGCTAGGGCCGCCGGGACAGTTGCCTACGAGCAGTACTTC.